The clone carrying this T cell receptor beta chain was seen more than once but under ten times. The entry originates in a study of blood T cell repertoires in COVID-19. Study background: The analysed material was cDNA or gDNA that came from T cells, B-cell-depleted T cells, or PBMCs.

Per the study methods: Amplification of reference gene primers was used by the study to estimate nucleated cell counts. TCRdb's copy holds only in-frame clones and misses some; the assay was immunoSEQ multiplex PCR. V, J and clone size reflect that table, while D and trimming were determined from the DNA. Of under 300,000 clones listed, over 65% are singletons. The V segment lost 2 bases and the J segment 9 bases; nucleotides outside the gene matches: 5. This CDR3 has 14 amino acids. Germline CDR1 GTSNPN, CDR2 SVGIG (reference sequence). The receptor was isolated from an elderly woman with acute or convalescent COVID-19. The chain is built from TRBV30 and TRBJ1-6; 9 positions agree with TRBD1. The sequencing sample was made of peripheral blood. CDR3 nucleotides: TGTGCCTGGAGTCAGGGACAGGGAACTTCACCCCTCCACTTT. Protein: CAWSQGQGTSPLHF. The variable domain in full, with the rest retrieved from reference TRBV30 and TRBJ1-6, is SQTIHQWPATLVQPVGSPLSLECTVEGTSNPNLYWYRQAAGRGLQLLFYSVGIGQISSEVPQNLSASRPQDRQFILSSKKLLLSDSGFYLCAWSQGQGTSPLHFGNGTRLTVT.